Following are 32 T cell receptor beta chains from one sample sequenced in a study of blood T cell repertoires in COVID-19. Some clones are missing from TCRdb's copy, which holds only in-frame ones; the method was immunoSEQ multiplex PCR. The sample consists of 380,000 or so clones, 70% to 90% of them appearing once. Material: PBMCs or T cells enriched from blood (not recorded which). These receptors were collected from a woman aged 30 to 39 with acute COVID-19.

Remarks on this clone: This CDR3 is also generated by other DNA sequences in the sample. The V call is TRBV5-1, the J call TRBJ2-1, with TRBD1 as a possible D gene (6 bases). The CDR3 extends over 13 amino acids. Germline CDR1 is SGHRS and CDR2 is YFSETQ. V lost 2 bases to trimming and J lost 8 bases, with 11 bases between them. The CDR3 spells CASSLGPGDEQFF. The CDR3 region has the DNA TGCGCCAGCAGCTTAGGCCCAGGGGATGAGCAGTTCTTC.

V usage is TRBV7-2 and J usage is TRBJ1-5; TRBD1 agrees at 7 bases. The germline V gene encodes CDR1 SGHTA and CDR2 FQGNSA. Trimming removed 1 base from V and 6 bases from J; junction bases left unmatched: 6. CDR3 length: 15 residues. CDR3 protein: CASSLDRGISQPQHF. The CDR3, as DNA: TGTGCCAGCAGCTTAGACAGGGGAATAAGTCAGCCCCAGCATTTT. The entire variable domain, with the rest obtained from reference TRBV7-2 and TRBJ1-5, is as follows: GAGVSQSPSNKVTEKGKDVELRCDPISGHTALYWYRQSLGQGLEFLIYFQGNSAPDKSGLPSDRFSAERTGGSVSTLTIQRTQQEDSAVYLCASSLDRGISQPQHFGDGTRLSIL.

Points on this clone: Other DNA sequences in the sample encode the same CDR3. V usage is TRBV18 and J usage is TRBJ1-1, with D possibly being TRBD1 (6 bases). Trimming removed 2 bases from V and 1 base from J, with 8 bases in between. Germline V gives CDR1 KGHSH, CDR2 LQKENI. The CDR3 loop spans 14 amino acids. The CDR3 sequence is CASSPRDTNTEAFF. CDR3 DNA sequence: TGTGCCAGCTCACCAAGGGACACGAACACTGAAGCTTTCTTT.

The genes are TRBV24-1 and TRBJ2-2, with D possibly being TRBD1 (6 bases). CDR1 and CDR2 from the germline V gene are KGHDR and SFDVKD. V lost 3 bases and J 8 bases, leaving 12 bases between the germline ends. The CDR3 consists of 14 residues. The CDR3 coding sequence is TGTGCCACCAGTGATACTTGGACAGCGGGGGAGCTGTTTTTT. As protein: CATSDTWTAGELFF.

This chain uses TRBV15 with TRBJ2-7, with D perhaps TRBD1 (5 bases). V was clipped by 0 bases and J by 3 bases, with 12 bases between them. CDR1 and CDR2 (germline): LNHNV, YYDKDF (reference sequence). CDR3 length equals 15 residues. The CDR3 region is CATSRERQSFYEQYF. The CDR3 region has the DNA TGTGCCACCAGCAGAGAACGACAGAGCTTCTACGAGCAGTACTTC.

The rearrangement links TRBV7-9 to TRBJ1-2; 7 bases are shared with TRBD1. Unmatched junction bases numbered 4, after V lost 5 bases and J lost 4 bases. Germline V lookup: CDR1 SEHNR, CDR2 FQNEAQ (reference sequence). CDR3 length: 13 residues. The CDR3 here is CASSMGQRYGYTF. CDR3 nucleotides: TGTGCCAGCAGCATGGGACAGCGCTATGGCTACACCTTC.

The DNA of the CDR3 is TGTGCCAGCAGCCCTCAGGACACTGAAGCTTTCTTT. The encoded protein is CASSPQDTEAFF. The chain combines TRBV9 with TRBJ1-1, with D unclear. Trimming took off 4 bases at V and 3 bases at J, with 7 bases between the two ends. CDR1 is SGDLS and CDR2 is YYNGEE in the germline V gene. This CDR3 is 12 amino acids long.

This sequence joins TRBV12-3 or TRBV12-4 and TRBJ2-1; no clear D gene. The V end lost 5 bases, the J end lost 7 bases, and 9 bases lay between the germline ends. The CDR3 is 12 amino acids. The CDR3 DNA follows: TGTGCCAGCAGTGCCCGGGTTAATGAGCAGTTCTTC. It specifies CASSARVNEQFF.

CDR3 residues: CASTDGRQGGSGELFF. DNA of the CDR3: TGTGCCAGCACCGATGGAAGACAGGGGGGAAGCGGGGAGCTGTTTTTT. The chain combines TRBV28 with TRBJ2-2; 9 nucleotides agree with TRBD1. The germline V gene encodes CDR1 MDHEN and CDR2 SYDVKM. After removal of 7 bases from V and 7 bases from J, the junction contained 13 bases not matched to a gene. This CDR3 is 16 amino acids long.

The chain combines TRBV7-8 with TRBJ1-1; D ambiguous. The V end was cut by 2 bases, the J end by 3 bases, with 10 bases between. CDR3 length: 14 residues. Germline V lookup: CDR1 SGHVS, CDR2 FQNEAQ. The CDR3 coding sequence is TGTGCCAGCAGCTTAACTCCCGGTGACACTGAAGCTTTCTTT. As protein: CASSLTPGDTEAFF.

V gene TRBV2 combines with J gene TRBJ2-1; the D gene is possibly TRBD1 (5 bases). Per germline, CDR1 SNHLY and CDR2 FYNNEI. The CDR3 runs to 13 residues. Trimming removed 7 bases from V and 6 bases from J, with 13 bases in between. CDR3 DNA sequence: TGTGCCAGCATGACTGACAGCGCCAATGAGCAGTTCTTC. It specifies CASMTDSANEQFF.

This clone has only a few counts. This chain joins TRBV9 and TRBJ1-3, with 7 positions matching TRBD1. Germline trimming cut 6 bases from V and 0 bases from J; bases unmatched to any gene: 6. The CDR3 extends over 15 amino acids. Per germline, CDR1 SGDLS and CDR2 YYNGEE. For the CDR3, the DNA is TGTGCCAGCAATAAGGGACAGATCTCTGGAAACACCATATATTTT. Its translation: CASNKGQISGNTIYF.

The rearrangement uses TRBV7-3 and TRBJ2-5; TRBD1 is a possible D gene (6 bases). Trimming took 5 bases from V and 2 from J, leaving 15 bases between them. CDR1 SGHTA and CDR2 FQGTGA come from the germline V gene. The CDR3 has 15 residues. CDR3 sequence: CASSLTGLGQETQYF. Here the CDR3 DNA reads TGTGCCAGCAGCCTCACAGGGTTGGGGCAAGAGACCCAGTACTTC. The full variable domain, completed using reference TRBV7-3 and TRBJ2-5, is GAGVSQTPSNKVTEKGKYVELRCDPISGHTALYWYRQSLGQGPEFLIYFQGTGAADDSGLPNDRFFAVRPEGSVSTLKIQRTERGDSAVYLCASSLTGLGQETQYFGPGTRLLVL.

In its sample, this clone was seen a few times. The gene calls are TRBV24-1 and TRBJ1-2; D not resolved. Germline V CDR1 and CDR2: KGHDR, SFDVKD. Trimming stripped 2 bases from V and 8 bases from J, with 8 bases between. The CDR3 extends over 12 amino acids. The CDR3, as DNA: TGTGCCACCAGTGATTCTTGGCAGGGCTACACCTTC. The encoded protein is CATSDSWQGYTF.

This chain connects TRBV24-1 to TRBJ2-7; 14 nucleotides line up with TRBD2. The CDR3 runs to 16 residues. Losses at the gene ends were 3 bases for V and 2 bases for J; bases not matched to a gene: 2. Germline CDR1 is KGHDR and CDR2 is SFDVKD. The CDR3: CATSDGLAGGTYEQYF. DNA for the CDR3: TGTGCCACCAGTGATGGACTAGCGGGGGGTACCTACGAGCAGTACTTC.

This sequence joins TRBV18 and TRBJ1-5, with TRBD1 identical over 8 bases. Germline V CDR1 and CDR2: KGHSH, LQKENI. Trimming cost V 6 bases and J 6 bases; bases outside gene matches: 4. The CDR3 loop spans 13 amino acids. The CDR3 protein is CASSLDRGQPQHF. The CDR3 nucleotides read TGTGCCAGCTCTCTCGACAGGGGTCAGCCCCAGCATTTT.

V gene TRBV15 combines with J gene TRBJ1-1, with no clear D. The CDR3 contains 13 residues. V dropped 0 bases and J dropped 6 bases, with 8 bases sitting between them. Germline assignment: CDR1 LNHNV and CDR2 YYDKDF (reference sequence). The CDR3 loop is CATSRESPAEAFF. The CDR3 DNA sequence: TGTGCCACCAGCAGAGAGAGTCCCGCTGAAGCTTTCTTT.

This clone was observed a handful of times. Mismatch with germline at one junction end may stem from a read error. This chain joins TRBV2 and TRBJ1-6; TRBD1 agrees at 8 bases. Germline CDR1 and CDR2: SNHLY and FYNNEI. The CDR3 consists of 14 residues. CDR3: CAGSPTGGGSPLHF. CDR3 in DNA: TGTGCCGGCAGTCCTACAGGGGGGGGTTCACCCCTCCACTTT.

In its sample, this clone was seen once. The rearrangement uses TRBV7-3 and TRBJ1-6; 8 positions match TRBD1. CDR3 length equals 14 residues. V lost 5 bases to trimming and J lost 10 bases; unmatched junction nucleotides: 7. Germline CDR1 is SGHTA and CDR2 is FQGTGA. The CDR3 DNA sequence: TGTGCCAGCAGCCTGGGACAGGCGGGGTCACCCCTCCACTTT. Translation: CASSLGQAGSPLHF.

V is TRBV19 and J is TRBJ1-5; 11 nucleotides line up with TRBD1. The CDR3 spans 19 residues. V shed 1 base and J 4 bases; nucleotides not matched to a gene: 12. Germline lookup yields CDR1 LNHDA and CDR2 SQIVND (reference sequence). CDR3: CASSIGGTGGSFRNQPQHF. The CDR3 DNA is TGTGCCAGTAGTATAGGGGGGACAGGGGGATCTTTTAGGAATCAGCCCCAGCATTTT.

The CDR3 coding sequence is TGTGCCAGCAAATCCCGGTTCGAAGCTTTCTTT. Translating gives CASKSRFEAFF. This chain joins TRBV27 and TRBJ1-1; D is undetermined. V was cut by 7 bases and J by 8 bases, with 11 bases left in between. CDR3 length: 11 residues. CDR1 MNHEY and CDR2 SMNVEV come from the germline V gene (reference sequence).

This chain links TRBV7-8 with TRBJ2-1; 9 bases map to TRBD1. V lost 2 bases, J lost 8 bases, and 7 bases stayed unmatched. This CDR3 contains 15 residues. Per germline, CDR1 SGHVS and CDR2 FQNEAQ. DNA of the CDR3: TGTGCCAGCAGCTTACTCCGGGACAGGGACGATGAGCAGTTCTTC. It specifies CASSLLRDRDDEQFF.

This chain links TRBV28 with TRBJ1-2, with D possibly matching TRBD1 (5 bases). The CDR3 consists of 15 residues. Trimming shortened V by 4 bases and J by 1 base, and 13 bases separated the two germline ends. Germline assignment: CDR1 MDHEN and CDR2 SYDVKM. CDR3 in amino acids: CASSSTGVVNYGYTF. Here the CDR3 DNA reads TGTGCCAGCAGTTCTACAGGAGTCGTTAACTATGGCTACACCTTC.

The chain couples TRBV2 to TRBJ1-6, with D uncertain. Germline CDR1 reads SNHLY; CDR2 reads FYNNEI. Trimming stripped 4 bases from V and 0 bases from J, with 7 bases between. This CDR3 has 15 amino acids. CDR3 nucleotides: TGTGCCAGCAGTGGGCTGCCCTCCTATAATTCACCCCTCCACTTT. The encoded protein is CASSGLPSYNSPLHF.

The CDR3 nucleotides read TGTGCCTGGAGTGCAAACCGGGGAGGCACCATATATTTT. This gives the protein CAWSANRGGTIYF. This rearrangement joins TRBV30 to TRBJ1-3; D remains unclear. Germline V gene sequence: CDR1 GTSNPN, CDR2 SVGIG (reference sequence). The CDR3 has 13 amino acids. V was shortened by 1 base and J by 9 bases, with 13 bases between the two germline ends.

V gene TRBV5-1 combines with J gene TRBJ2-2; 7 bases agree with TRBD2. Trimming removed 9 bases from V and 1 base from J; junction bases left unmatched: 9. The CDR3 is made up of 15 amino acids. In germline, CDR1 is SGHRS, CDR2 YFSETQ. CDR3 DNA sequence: TGCGCCACCTCGAGAGCGGGATTGAACACCGGGGAGCTGTTTTTT. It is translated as CATSRAGLNTGELFF. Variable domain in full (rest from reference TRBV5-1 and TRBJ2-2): KAGVTQTPRYLIKTRGQQVTLSCSPISGHRSVSWYQQTPGQGLQFLFEYFSETQRNKGNFPGRFSGRQFSNSRSEMNVSTLELGDSALYLCATSRAGLNTGELFFGEGSRLTVL.

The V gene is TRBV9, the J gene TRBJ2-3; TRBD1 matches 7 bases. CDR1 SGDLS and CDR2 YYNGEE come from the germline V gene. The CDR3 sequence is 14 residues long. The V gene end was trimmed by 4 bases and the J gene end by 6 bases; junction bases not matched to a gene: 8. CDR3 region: CASSLQGSHDTQYF. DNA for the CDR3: TGTGCCAGCAGCTTACAGGGGTCCCATGATACGCAGTATTTT. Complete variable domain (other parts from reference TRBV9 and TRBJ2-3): DSGVTQTPKHLITATGQRVTLRCSPRSGDLSVYWYQQSLDQGLQFLIQYYNGEERAKGNILERFSAQQFPDLHSELNLSSLELGDSALYFCASSLQGSHDTQYFGPGTRLTVL.

CDR3 in DNA: TGTGCCACCAGTGACCCCGGGACAGATAAATATAGCAATCAGCCCCAGCATTTT. Its translation is CATSDPGTDKYSNQPQHF. The chain links TRBV24-1 to TRBJ1-5; 7 bases fit TRBD1. CDR1 KGHDR and CDR2 SFDVKD come from the germline V gene. The CDR3 runs 18 residues. After removal of 4 bases from V and 0 bases from J, the junction contained 11 bases not matched to a gene.

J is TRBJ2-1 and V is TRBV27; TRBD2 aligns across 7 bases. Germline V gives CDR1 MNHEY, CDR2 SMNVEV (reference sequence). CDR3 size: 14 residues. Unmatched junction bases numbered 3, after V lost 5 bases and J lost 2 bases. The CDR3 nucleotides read TGTGCCAGCAGTGCTAGCGGACCCTACAATGAGCAGTTCTTC. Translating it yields CASSASGPYNEQFF.

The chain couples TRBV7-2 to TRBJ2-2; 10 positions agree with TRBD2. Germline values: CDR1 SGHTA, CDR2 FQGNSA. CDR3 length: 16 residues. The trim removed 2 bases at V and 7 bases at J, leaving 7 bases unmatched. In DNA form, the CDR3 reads TGTGCCAGCAGCTTAAAAAGCGGGGGGGCCGTCGGGGAGCTGTTTTTT. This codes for CASSLKSGGAVGELFF.

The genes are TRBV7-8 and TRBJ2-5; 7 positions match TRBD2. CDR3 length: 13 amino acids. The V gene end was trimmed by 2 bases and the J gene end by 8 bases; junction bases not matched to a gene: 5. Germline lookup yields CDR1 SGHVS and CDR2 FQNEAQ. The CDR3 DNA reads TGTGCCAGCAGCTTAAGCGGGGACGATACCCAGTACTTC. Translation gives CASSLSGDDTQYF.

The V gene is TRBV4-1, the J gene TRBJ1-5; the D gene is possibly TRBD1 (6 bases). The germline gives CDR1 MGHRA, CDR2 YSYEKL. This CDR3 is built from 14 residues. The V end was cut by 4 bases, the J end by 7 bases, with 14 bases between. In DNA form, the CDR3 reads TGCGCCAGCAGCCTGCGAACAGGGTACCAGCCCCAGCATTTT. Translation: CASSLRTGYQPQHF.